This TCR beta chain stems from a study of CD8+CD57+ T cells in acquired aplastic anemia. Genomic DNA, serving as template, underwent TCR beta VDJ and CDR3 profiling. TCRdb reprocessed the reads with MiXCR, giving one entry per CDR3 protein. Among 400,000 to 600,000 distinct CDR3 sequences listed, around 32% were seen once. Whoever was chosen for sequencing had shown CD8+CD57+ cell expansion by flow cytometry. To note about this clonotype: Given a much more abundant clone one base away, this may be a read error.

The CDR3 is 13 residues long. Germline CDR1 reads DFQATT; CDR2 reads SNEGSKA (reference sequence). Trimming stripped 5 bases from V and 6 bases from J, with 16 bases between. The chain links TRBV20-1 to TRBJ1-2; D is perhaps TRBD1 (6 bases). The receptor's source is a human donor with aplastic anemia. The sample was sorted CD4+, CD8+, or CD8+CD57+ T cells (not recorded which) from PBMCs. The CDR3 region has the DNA TGCAGTGCTTCTGCGGTGGACAGCCATGGCTACACCTTC. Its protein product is CSASAVDSHGYTF.